This TCR beta chain was sequenced during a study of human T cells and chemical hapten exposure. This clonotype has at least ten counts. A single record per CDR3 protein comes from TCRdb applying MiXCR to the RACE reads. Among tens of thousands of distinct CDR3 sequences listed, 6.5% to 8.5% were seen once. The CDR3 sequence is 16 residues long. The J segment lost 2 bases and the V segment lost 2 bases, leaving 7 bases of the junction unmatched. Germline CDR1 DFQATT, CDR2 SNEGSKA (reference sequence). This sample's time point: healthy volunteer bleed at 2 weeks. Total RNA was extracted from unfractionated whole blood.

The TCR was taken from a human donor in good health. Some clones in this sample may be carry-over from other donors' samples. Source material: whole blood. The rearrangement uses TRBV20-1 and TRBJ2-3; 10 positions match TRBD2. CDR3 in amino acids: CSARRVAGGYTDTQYF. Here the CDR3 DNA reads TGCAGTGCTAGAAGGGTAGCGGGGGGATACACAGATACGCAGTATTTT.